This T cell receptor (beta chain) derives from a study of neurological immune-mediated disorders. Each CDR3 protein is one row after TCRdb ran MiXCR on the 5' RACE reads. Of roughly 40,000 distinct CDR3 sequences listed, 2.5% are singletons. The CDR3 contains 17 residues. Germline assignment: CDR1 MGHRA and CDR2 YSYEKL. The germline V and J ends were trimmed by 1 base and 3 bases, with 16 bases remaining between them. Many counts were recorded for this clonotype. The receptor's source is a man in his forties or fifties with multiple sclerosis. The sample consisted of PBMCs. The chain combines TRBV4-1 with TRBJ1-5; a weak D match, TRBD1 (5 bases). The CDR3 reads CASSQVAGAGYNQPQHF. CDR3 nucleotide sequence: TGCGCCAGCAGCCAAGTCGCTGGGGCAGGGTACAATCAGCCCCAGCATTTT.